In this sample, the clone carrying this T cell receptor beta chain turned up once. Antigen specificity is unknown. This entry is derived from a study of PD-1 blockade in classical Hodgkin lymphoma. The study's findings and limits: Exclusion applied to patients who initiated nivolumab less than 1 year following ASCT. CD4+ TCR diversity rose significantly by C4D1, and CD8+ TCR diversity did not.

CDR1 is SNHLY, CDR2 FYNNEI, per germline. The germline V and J ends were trimmed by 5 bases and 6 bases, with 8 bases remaining between them. The CDR3 is made up of 12 amino acids. The data were produced by immunoSEQ multiplex PCR, yet TCRdb's version contains in-frame clones alone and is incomplete. Of about 13,000 clones in the sample, over 75% are singletons; the top ten hold approximately 24%. Each of the patients experienced relapse following autologous stem cell transplantation, and their brentuximab vedotin exposure differed. Complete response, partial response or progressive disease was recorded as best response.

The chain links TRBV2 to TRBJ1-5, with no clear D. The source of this sequence is a human donor with classical Hodgkin lymphoma. Sample: peripheral blood mononuclear cells (PBMCs), taken at baseline. The CDR3 DNA reads as TGTGCCAGCAGTCCGACACCTCAGCCCCAGCATTTT. This codes for CASSPTPQPQHF.